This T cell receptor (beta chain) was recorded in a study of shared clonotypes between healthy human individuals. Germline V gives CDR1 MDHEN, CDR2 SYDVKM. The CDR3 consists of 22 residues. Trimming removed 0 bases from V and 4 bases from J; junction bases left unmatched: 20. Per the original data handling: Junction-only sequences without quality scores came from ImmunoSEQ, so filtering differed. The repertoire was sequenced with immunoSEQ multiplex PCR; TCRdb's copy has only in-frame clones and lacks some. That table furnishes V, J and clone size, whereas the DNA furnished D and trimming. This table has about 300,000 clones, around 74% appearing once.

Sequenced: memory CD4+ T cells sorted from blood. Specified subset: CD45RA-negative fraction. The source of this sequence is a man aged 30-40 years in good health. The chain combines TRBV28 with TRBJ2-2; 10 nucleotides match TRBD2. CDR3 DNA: TGTGCCAGCAGTTTATGGGCGGGGACTAGCGTTCTCAAGGGGACGGGCACCGGGGAGCTGTTTTTT. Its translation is CASSLWAGTSVLKGTGTGELFF. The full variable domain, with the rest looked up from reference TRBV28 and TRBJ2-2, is DVKVTQSSRYLVKRTGEKVFLECVQDMDHENMFWYRQDPGLGLRLIYFSYDVKMKEKGDIPEGYSVSREKKERFSLILESASTNQTSMYLCASSLWAGTSVLKGTGTGELFFGEGSRLTVL.